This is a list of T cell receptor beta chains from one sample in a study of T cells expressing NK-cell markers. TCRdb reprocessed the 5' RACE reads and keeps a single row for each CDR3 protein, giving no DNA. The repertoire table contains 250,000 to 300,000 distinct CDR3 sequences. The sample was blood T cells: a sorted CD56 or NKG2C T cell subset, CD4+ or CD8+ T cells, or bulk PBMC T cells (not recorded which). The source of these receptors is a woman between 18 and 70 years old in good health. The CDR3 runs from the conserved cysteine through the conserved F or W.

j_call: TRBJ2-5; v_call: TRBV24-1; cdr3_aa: CATPLGQKETQYF
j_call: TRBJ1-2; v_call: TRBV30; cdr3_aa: CAWRVRTGIGGYTF
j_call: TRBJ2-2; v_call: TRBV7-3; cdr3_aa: CASSPRYTGELFF
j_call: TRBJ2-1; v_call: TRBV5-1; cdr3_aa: CASSLAVGPKVSYEQFF
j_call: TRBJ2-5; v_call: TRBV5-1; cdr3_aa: CASSLRGSGVQETQYF
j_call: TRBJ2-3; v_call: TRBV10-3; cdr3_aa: CAIRQDSGGSDTQYF
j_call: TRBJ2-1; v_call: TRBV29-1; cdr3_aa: CSVGSGVDLNEQFF
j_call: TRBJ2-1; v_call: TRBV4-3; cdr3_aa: CASSQEWERTYNEQFF
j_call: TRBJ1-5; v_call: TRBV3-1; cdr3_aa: CASSHGSNGNQPQHF
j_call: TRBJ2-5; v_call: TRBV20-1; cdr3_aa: CSAPLPGTKTQYF
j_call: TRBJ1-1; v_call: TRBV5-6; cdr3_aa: CASSLTLKNTEAFF
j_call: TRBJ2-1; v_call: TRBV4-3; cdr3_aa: CAGSQGWSSGRAHEQFF
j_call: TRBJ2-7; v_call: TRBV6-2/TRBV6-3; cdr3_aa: CASSYPPGTPNEQYF
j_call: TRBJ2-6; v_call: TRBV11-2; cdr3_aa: CASSPGRTGANVLTF
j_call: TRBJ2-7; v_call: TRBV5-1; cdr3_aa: CASSSNTSPVYEQYF
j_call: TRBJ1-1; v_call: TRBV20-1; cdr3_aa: CSAADSLNTEAFF
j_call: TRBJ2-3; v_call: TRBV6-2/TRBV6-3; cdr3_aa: CASSGTSVTQYF
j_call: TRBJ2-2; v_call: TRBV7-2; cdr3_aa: CASSLGGWTNTGELFF
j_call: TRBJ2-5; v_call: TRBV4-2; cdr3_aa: CASSQEGLRTQETQYF
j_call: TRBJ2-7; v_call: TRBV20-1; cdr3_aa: CSANGLFYEQYF
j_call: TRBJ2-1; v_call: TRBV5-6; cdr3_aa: CASSLALAGYNEQFF
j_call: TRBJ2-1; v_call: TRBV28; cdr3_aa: CASSVPHRGSRNNEQFF
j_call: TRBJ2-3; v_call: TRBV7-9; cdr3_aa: CASRPLAEGPTDTQYF
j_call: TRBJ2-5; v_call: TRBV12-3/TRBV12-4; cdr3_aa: CASTPSVYRETQYF
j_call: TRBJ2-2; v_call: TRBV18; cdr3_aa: CATERQGIGSNTGELFF
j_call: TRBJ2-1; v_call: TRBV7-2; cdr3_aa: CASSSTGTSGFNEQFF
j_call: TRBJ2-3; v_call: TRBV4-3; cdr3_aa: CASSRERDWLDTQYF
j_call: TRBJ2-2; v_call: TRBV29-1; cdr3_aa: CSVGLAGVDGELFF
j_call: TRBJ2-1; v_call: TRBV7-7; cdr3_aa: CASASGQYNEQFF
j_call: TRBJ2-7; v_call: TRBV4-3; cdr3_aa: CASSLKFSSGEGYEQYF
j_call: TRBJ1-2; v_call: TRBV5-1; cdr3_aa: CASSLDPGRLGDGYTF
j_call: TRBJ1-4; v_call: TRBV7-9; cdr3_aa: CASSLLKGATNEKLFF
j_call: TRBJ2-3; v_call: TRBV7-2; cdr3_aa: CASSVDRAIDTQYF
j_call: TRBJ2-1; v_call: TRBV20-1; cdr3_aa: CSASTDGDEQFF
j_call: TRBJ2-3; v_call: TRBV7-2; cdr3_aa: CASRGKSYTDTQYF
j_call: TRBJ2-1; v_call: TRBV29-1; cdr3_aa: CSVAPKTTSGRALNEQFF